This T cell receptor (beta chain) was recovered during a study of identifying expanded T cells in peripheral blood. Trimming took off 3 bases at V and 17 bases at J, with 14 bases between the two ends. Per the germline V gene, CDR1 is SGHTA and CDR2 is FQGNSA. CDR3 length: 12 residues. General study points: Clone count variance between roughly two-week samples rose with total template count. Differentially abundant clones: 0.95 to 1.5 between replicates, approximately 16 at about 13 days, less than 20 at four.

Collection occurred without any documented infections or immune events in donors. The table came from immunoSEQ multiplex PCR; TCRdb's copy has only in-frame clones and leaves some out. This sample has some 77,000 clones, with more than 75% found just once. Of note for this clone: Its target is unknown.

This sequence was found in a person aged 18-70 years in good health. The chain recombines TRBV7-2 with TRBJ1-6; D not certain. The specimen was blood. CDR3 DNA sequence: TGTGCCAGCAGCTTGCATCGGCGCTCCGTCCACTTT. This gives the protein CASSLHRRSVHF.